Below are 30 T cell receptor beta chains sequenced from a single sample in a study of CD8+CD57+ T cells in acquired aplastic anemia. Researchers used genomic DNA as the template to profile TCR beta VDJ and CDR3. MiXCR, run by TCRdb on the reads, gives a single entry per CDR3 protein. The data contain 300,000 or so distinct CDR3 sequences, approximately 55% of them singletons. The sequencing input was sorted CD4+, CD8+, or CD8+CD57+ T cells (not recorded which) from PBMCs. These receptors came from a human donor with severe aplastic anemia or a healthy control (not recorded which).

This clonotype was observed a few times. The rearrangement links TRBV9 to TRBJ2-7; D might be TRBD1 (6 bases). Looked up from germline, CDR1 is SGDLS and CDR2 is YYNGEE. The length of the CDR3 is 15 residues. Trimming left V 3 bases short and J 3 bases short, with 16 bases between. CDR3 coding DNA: TGTGCCAGCAGCGAGGGGACAAATATAATCTACGAGCAGTACTTC. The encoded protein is CASSEGTNIIYEQYF.

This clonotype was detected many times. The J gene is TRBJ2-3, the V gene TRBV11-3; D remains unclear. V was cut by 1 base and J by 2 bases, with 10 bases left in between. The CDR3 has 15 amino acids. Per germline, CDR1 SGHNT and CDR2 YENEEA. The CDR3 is CASSLGTQLTDTQYF. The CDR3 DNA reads TGTGCCAGCAGCTTAGGCACTCAACTCACAGATACGCAGTATTTT.

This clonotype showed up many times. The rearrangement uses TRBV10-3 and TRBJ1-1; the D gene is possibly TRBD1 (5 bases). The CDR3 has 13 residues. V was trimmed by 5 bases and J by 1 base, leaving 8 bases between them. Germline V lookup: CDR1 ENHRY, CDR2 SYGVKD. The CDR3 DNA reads TGTGCCATCAGTTATGGACAGAACACTGAAGCTTTCTTT. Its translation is CAISYGQNTEAFF.

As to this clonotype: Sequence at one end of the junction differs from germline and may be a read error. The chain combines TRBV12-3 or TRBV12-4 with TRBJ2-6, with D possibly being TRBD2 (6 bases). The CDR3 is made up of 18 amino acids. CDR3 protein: CASSLEMGTFSGANVLTF. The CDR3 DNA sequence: TGTGCCAGCAGCTTAGAGATGGGGACTTTCTCTGGGGCCAACGTCCTGACTTTC.

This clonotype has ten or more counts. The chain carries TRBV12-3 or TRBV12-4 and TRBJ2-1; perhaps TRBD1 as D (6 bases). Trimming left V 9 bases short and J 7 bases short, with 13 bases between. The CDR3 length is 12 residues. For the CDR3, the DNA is TGTGCCAGTAGTAGTAGGGGGAATGAGCAGTTCTTC. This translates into CASSSRGNEQFF.

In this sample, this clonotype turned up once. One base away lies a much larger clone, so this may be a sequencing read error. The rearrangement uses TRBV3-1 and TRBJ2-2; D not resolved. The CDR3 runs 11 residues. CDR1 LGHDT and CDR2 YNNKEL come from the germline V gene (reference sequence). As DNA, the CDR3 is TGTGCCGGCAGCCAAGGCGGGGAGCTGTTTTTT. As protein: CAGSQGGELFF.

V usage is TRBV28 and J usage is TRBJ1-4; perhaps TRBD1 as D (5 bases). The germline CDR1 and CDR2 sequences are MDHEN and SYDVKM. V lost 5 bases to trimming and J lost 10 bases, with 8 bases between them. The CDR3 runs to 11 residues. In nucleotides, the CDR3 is TGTGCCAGCAGTGGGGGGGGAAAACTGTTTTTT. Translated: CASSGGGKLFF.

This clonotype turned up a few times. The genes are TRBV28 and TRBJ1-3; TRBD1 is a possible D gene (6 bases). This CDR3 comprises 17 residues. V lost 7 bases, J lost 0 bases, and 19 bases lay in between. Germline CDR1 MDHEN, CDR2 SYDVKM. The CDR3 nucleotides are TGTGCCAGCACCGTGTACAGGGATATGAGCTCTGGAAACACCATATATTTT. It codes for CASTVYRDMSSGNTIYF. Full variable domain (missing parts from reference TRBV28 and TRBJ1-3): DVKVTQSSRYLVKRTGEKVFLECVQDMDHENMFWYRQDPGLGLRLIYFSYDVKMKEKGDIPEGYSVSREKKERFSLILESASTNQTSMYLCASTVYRDMSSGNTIYFGEGSWLTVV.

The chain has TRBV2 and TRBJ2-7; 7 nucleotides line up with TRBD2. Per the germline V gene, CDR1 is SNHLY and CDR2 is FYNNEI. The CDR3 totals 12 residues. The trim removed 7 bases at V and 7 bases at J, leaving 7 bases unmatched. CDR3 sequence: CASIRQGGEQYF. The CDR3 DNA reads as TGTGCCAGCATTCGGCAGGGAGGGGAGCAGTACTTC.

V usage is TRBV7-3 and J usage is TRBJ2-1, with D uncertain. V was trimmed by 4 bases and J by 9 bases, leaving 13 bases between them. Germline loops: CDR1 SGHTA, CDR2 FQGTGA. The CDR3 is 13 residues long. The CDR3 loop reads CASSSGPLREQFF. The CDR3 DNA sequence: TGTGCCAGCAGCTCTGGTCCCTTGCGTGAGCAGTTCTTC.

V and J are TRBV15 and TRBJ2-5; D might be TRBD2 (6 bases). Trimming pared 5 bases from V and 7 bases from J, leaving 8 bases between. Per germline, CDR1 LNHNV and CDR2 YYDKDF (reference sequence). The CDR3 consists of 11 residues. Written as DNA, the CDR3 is TGTGCCACCAGCGGAGGGTGGACCCAGTACTTC. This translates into CATSGGWTQYF.

This CDR3 is CASSNDNEQFF. The CDR3 nucleotides read TGTGCCAGCAGCAATGACAATGAGCAGTTCTTC. The genes are TRBV7-9 and TRBJ2-1, with D hard to call. The germline V gene encodes CDR1 SEHNR and CDR2 FQNEAQ (reference sequence). Trimming stripped 5 bases from V and 5 bases from J, with 4 bases between. The CDR3 totals 11 residues.

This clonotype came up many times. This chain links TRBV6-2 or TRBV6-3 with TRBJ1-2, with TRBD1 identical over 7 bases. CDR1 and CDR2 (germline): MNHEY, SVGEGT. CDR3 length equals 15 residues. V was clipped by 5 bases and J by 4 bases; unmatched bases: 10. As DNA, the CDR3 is TGTGCCAGCAGTCCTCTTCCGACAGGGCCCTATGGCTACACCTTC. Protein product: CASSPLPTGPYGYTF.

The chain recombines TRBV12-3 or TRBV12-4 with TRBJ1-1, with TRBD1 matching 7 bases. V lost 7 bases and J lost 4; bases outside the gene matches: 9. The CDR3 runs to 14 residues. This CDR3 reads CASNRQGGFTEAFF. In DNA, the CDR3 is TGTGCCAGCAATCGACAGGGTGGATTCACTGAAGCTTTCTTT.

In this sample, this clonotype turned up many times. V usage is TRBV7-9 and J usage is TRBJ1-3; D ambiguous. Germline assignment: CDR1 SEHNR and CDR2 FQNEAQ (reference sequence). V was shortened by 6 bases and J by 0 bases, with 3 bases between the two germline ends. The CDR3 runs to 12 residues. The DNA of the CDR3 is TGTGCCAGCAGTGCCTCTGGAAACACCATATATTTT. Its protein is CASSASGNTIYF.

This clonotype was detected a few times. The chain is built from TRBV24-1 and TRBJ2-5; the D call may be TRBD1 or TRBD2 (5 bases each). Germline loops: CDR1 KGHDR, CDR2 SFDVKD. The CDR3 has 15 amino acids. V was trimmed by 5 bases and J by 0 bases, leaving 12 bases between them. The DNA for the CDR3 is TGTGCCACCAGTGCCGGGACGGGTTACCAAGAGACCCAGTACTTC. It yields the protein CATSAGTGYQETQYF.

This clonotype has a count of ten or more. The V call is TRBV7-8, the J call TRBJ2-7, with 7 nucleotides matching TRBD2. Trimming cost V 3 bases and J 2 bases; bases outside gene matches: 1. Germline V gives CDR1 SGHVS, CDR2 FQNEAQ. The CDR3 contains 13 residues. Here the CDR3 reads CASSLGTTYEQYF. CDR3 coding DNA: TGTGCCAGCAGCTTGGGGACTACCTACGAGCAGTACTTC.

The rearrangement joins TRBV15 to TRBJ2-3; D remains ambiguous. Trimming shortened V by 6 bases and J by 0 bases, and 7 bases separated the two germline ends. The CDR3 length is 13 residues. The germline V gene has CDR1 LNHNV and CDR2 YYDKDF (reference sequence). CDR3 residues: CATSGSSTDTQYF. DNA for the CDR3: TGTGCCACCAGTGGCTCAAGCACAGATACGCAGTATTTT.

The CDR3 bases are TGCGCCAGCAGCCAAGGTCCTGGGGGTACGGGCACTGAAGCTTTCTTT. It translates to CASSQGPGGTGTEAFF. The chain combines TRBV5-1 with TRBJ1-1; D is possibly TRBD1 (5 bases). Germline V gene lookup returns CDR1 SGHRS and CDR2 YFSETQ. V gave up 4 bases and J gave up 4 bases, with 20 bases separating them. The CDR3 has 16 amino acids.

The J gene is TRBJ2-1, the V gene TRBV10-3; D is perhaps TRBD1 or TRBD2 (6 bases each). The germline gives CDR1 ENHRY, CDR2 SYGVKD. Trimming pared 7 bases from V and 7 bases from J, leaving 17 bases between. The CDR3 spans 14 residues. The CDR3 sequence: CAITASERGNEQFF. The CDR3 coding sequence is TGTGCCATCACCGCTAGCGAAAGGGGGAATGAGCAGTTCTTC.

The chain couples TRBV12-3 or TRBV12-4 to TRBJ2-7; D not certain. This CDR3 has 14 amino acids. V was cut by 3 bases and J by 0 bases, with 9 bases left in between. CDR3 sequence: CASSFGRSSYEQYF. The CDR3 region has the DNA TGTGCCAGCAGTTTCGGCCGGAGCTCCTACGAGCAGTACTTC.

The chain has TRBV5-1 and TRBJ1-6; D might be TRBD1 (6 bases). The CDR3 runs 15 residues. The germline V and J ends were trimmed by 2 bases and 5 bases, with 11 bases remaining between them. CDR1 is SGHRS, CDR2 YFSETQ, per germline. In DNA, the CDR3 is TGCGCCAGCAGCTTTACCGGGACACATAATTCACCCCTCCACTTT. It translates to CASSFTGTHNSPLHF. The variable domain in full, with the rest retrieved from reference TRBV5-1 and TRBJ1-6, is KAGVTQTPRYLIKTRGQQVTLSCSPISGHRSVSWYQQTPGQGLQFLFEYFSETQRNKGNFPGRFSGRQFSNSRSEMNVSTLELGDSALYLCASSFTGTHNSPLHFGNGTRLTVT.

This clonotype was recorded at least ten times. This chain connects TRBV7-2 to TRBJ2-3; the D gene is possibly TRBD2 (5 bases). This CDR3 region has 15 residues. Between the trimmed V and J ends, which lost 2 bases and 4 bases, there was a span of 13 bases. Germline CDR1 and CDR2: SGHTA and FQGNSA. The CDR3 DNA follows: TGTGCCAGCAGCTTAAGGTGGAGGCGAGCAGATACGCAGTATTTT. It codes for CASSLRWRRADTQYF.

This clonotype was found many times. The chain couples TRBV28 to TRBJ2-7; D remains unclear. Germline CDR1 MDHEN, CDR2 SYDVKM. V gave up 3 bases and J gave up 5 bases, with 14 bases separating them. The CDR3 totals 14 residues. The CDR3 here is CASSFSGGEDEQYF. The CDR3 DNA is TGTGCCAGCAGTTTTTCGGGTGGAGAGGACGAGCAGTACTTC. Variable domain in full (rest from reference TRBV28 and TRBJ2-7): DVKVTQSSRYLVKRTGEKVFLECVQDMDHENMFWYRQDPGLGLRLIYFSYDVKMKEKGDIPEGYSVSREKKERFSLILESASTNQTSMYLCASSFSGGEDEQYFGPGTRLTVT.

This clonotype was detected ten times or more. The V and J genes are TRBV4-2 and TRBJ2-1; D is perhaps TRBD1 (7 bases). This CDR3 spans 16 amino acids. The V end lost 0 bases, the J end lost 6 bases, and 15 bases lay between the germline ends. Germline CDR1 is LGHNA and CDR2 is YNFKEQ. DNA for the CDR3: TGTGCCAGCAGCCAAGACCAGGGGGGCCTCCCCAATGAGCAGTTCTTC. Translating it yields CASSQDQGGLPNEQFF.

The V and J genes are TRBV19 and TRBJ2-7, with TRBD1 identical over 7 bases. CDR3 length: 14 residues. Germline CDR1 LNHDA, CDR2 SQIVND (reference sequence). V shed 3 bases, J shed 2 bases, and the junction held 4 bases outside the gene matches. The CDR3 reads CASSIQQGPYEQYF. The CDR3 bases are TGTGCCAGTAGTATCCAACAGGGGCCCTACGAGCAGTACTTC. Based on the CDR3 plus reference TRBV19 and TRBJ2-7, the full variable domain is DGGITQSPKYLFRKEGQNVTLSCEQNLNHDAMYWYRQDPGQGLRLIYYSQIVNDFQKGDIAEGYSVSREKKESFPLTVTSAQKNPTAFYLCASSIQQGPYEQYFGPGTRLTVT.

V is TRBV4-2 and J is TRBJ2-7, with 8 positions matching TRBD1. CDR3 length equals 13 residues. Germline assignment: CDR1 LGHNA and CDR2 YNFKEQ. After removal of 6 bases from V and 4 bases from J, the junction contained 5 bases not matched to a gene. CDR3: CASSQGALYEQYF. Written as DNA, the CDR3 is TGTGCCAGCAGTCAGGGGGCGTTGTACGAGCAGTACTTC.

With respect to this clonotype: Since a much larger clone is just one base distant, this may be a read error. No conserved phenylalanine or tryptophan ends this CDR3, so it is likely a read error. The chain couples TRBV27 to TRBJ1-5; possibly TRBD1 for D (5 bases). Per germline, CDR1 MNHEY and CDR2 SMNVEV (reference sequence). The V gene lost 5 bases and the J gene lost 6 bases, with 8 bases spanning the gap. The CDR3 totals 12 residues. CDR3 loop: CASSTGLQPQHL. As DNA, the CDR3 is TGTGCCAGCAGTACAGGTCTTCAGCCCCAGCATCTT.

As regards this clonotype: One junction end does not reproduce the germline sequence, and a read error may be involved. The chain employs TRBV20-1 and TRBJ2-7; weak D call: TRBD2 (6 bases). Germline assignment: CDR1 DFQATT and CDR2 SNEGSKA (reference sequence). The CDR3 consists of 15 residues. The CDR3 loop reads CSANIVHGSYYEQHF. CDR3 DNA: TGCAGTGCTAACATTGTACACGGGAGTTACTACGAGCAGCACTTC.

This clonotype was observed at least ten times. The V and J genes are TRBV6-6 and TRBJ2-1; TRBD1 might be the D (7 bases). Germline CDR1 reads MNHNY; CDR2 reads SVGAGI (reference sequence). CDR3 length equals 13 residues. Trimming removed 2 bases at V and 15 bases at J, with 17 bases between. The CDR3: CASSYPSQGGWFF. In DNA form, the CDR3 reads TGTGCCAGCAGTTACCCGTCGCAGGGGGGCTGGTTCTTC.